The 10 T cell receptor beta chains given below trace back to one sample, sequenced in a study of early T cells in non-severe SARS-CoV-2 infection. One entry per CDR3 protein, called by TCRdb with MiXCR from the 5' RACE reads. The table includes some 75,000 distinct CDR3 sequences, roughly an eighth detected once. Sample: whole blood. Receptors were obtained from an adult who was a healthcare worker with PCR-confirmed SARS-CoV-2 infection or an uninfected control (not recorded which).

About this clonotype itself: The junction departs from the called germline gene at one end, perhaps through a read error. V gene TRBV7-7 combines with J gene TRBJ2-5; tentative D call: TRBD1 (6 bases). The germline CDR1 and CDR2 sequences are SSHAT and FNYEAQ (reference sequence). This CDR3 spans 15 amino acids. This CDR3 is CASSLNRASPETQYF. In DNA, the CDR3 is TGTGCTAGCAGCCTGAACAGGGCCAGCCCAGAGACCCAGTACTTC.

A remark on this clonotype: A much larger clone differs from this one at a single base, so this may be a read error. A read error is likely, as this CDR3 ends without the conserved phenylalanine or tryptophan. The chain carries TRBV7-9 and TRBJ2-1; D gene uncertain. The CDR3 runs to 11 residues. Trimming pared 8 bases from V and 9 bases from J, leaving 11 bases between. Germline CDR1 is SEHNR and CDR2 is FQNEAQ (reference sequence). The CDR3 DNA sequence: TGTGCCAGCGGGCTAGTGGGTGAGCAGTTCTGC. Protein product: CASGLVGEQFC.

V usage is TRBV7-9 and J usage is TRBJ2-7; D uncertain. Germline loops: CDR1 SEHNR, CDR2 FQNEAQ (reference sequence). Trimming shortened V by 0 bases and J by 4 bases, and 7 bases separated the two germline ends. This CDR3 has 13 residues. CDR3 nucleotides: TGTGCCAGCAGCTTAGCCCACTTTTACGAGCAGTACTTC. Its translation: CASSLAHFYEQYF.

The sample holds many counts of this clonotype. V gene TRBV7-9 combines with J gene TRBJ1-1; 7 positions match TRBD1. Unmatched junction bases numbered 7, after V lost 7 bases and J lost 2 bases. This CDR3 spans 14 amino acids. Looked up from germline, CDR1 is SEHNR and CDR2 is FQNEAQ (reference sequence). The CDR3 spells CASTHDRANTEAFF. The CDR3 coding sequence is TGTGCCAGCACCCACGACAGGGCTAACACTGAAGCTTTCTTT.

This clonotype was recorded many times. The V gene is TRBV14, the J gene TRBJ2-2, with D perhaps TRBD1 or TRBD2 (5 bases each). Trimming shortened V by 4 bases and J by 0 bases, and 12 bases separated the two germline ends. The CDR3 runs to 16 residues. Germline assignment: CDR1 SGHDN and CDR2 FVKESK. CDR3 in DNA: TGTGCCAGCAGCCGAGAGGGGTCCCCGAACACCGGGGAGCTGTTTTTT. Amino acids: CASSREGSPNTGELFF.

This clonotype has at least ten counts. This sequence joins TRBV18 and TRBJ1-5, with D possibly being TRBD1 (5 bases). This CDR3 region has 16 residues. Trimming removed 2 bases at V and 6 bases at J, with 17 bases between. Germline values: CDR1 KGHSH, CDR2 LQKENI. The CDR3 nucleotides read TGTGCCAGCTCACCAGGGGCAGGGTCGAGTCGTCAGCCCCAGCATTTT. Its translation: CASSPGAGSSRQPQHF. The full variable domain, completed using reference TRBV18 and TRBJ1-5, is NAGVMQNPRHLVRRRGQEARLRCSPMKGHSHVYWYRQLPEEGLKFMVYLQKENIIDESGMPKERFSAEFPKEGPSILRIQQVVRGDSAAYFCASSPGAGSSRQPQHFGDGTRLSIL.

This chain links TRBV19 with TRBJ2-5; D is perhaps TRBD1 or TRBD2 (5 bases each). Germline loops: CDR1 LNHDA, CDR2 SQIVND (reference sequence). Trimming took 1 base from V and 12 from J, leaving 21 bases between them. The CDR3 contains 15 residues. CDR3 sequence reads: CASSIGEWDLVGKYF. The CDR3 DNA follows: TGTGCCAGTAGTATAGGGGAGTGGGACCTCGTCGGCAAGTACTTC.

This clonotype was counted many times. The chain has TRBV5-6 and TRBJ2-7; TRBD2 is a possible D gene (5 bases). Germline lookup yields CDR1 SGHDT and CDR2 YYEEEE. V was clipped by 0 bases and J by 1 base, with 11 bases between them. The CDR3 spans 15 residues. CDR3 DNA: TGTGCCAGCAGCTTGGTAGTACGGGGATCCTACGAGCAGTACTTC. Protein product: CASSLVVRGSYEQYF.

This clonotype has just a few counts. The rearrangement joins TRBV29-1 to TRBJ1-2; D may be TRBD1 (6 bases). The germline V gene has CDR1 SQVTM and CDR2 ANQGSEA. The V gene lost 6 bases and the J gene lost 1 base, with 15 bases spanning the gap. The CDR3 extends over 14 amino acids. As DNA, the CDR3 is TGCAGCGTCAAAGGGGGAGACTATAACTATGGCTACACCTTC. As protein: CSVKGGDYNYGYTF.

The J gene is TRBJ2-5, the V gene TRBV6-1; the D call may be TRBD1 or TRBD2 (5 bases each). Deletions cut 0 bases from V and 1 base from J, with 9 bases between. This CDR3 is built from 15 residues. Germline V gene data show CDR1 as MNHNS and CDR2 as SASEGT. CDR3 DNA sequence: TGTGCCAGCAGTGAAGCGCTCGGGACCCAAGAGACCCAGTACTTC. It specifies CASSEALGTQETQYF.